These 12 T cell receptor beta chains came from one sample sequenced in a study of cytomegalovirus exposure and HLA in healthy donors. Measured with immunoSEQ multiplex PCR; TCRdb has only the in-frame clones, and not every one. The sample holds 110,000 or so clones, approximately 96% seen once. What was sequenced was PBMCs. The origin of the receptors is a woman under 30 in good health and CMV-seronegative.

The chain carries TRBV6-1 and TRBJ2-3; weak D call: TRBD2 (6 bases). The germline V gene encodes CDR1 MNHNS and CDR2 SASEGT. V was cut by 10 bases and J by 5 bases, with 19 bases left in between. The CDR3 totals 14 residues. The DNA for the CDR3 is TGTGCCACCGCGCTTTCGGGAGCCGGAGATACGCAGTATTTT. It encodes CATALSGAGDTQYF.

This clone was detected once. The V call is TRBV10-3, the J call TRBJ2-3; 11 bases map to TRBD2. The V and J ends lost 3 bases and 4 bases, in that order; junction bases with no gene match: 9. Germline CDR1 is ENHRY and CDR2 is SYGVKD. The CDR3 sequence is 17 residues long. This CDR3 reads CAISELAGGRVSDTQYF. CDR3 sequence (DNA): TGTGCCATCAGTGAATTAGCGGGGGGGCGGGTCTCAGATACGCAGTATTTT.

The chain recombines TRBV6-1 with TRBJ2-6, with TRBD2 identical over 8 bases. Trimming cost V 6 bases and J 4 bases; bases outside gene matches: 5. The length of the CDR3 is 15 residues. In germline, CDR1 is MNHNS, CDR2 SASEGT. The CDR3 region has the DNA TGTGCCAGCAGGAGCGGGGGTAGCGGGGCCAACGTCCTGACTTTC. This gives the protein CASRSGGSGANVLTF.

J is TRBJ2-1 and V is TRBV10-3, with TRBD2 matching over 10 bases. Germline CDR1 reads ENHRY; CDR2 reads SYGVKD. J lost 4 bases, V lost 7 bases, and 7 bases had no gene match. This CDR3 comprises 15 residues. The CDR3 reads CAITRLAGVYNEQFF. CDR3 bases: TGTGCCATCACAAGACTAGCGGGTGTTTACAATGAGCAGTTCTTC.

The rearrangement joins TRBV4-1 to TRBJ2-5; 9 bases line up with TRBD2. The germline V gene has CDR1 MGHRA and CDR2 YSYEKL. The J segment lost 5 bases and the V segment lost 0 bases, leaving 10 bases of the junction unmatched. CDR3 length: 17 residues. In nucleotides, the CDR3 is TGCGCCAGCAGCCAAGATCTAAAGCCCAGCGGGAGGGAGACCCAGTACTTC. It is translated as CASSQDLKPSGRETQYF.

The V call is TRBV4-3, the J call TRBJ2-7; D unresolved. Trimming left V 0 bases short and J 3 bases short, with 6 bases between. CDR3 length: 13 residues. The germline gives CDR1 LGHNA, CDR2 YSLEER. CDR3 protein: CASSQDSYYEQYF. The CDR3 nucleotides are TGCGCCAGCAGCCAAGACAGTTACTACGAGCAGTACTTC.

The chain employs TRBV5-1 and TRBJ2-1, with 9 bases aligning to TRBD1. The CDR3 has 15 residues. The germline CDR1 and CDR2 sequences are SGHRS and YFSETQ. The V gene end was trimmed by 4 bases and the J gene end by 3 bases; junction bases not matched to a gene: 5. The CDR3: CASSLTGGLYNEQFF. CDR3 sequence (DNA): TGCGCCAGCAGCCTGACAGGGGGTCTCTACAATGAGCAGTTCTTC.

The rearrangement joins TRBV14 to TRBJ1-2; TRBD1 matches 8 bases. After removal of 0 bases from V and 8 bases from J, the junction contained 14 bases not matched to a gene. This CDR3 is 17 amino acids long. Germline V gene lookup returns CDR1 SGHDN and CDR2 FVKESK. CDR3 sequence: CASSQDRSQGARGGYTF. The CDR3 DNA is TGTGCCAGCAGCCAAGATCGCAGTCAGGGGGCGCGAGGCGGCTACACCTTC.

The J gene is TRBJ1-1, the V gene TRBV5-1; TRBD1 matches at 8 bases. After removal of 1 base from V and 3 bases from J, the junction contained 2 bases not matched to a gene. This CDR3 region has 14 residues. The germline gives CDR1 SGHRS, CDR2 YFSETQ. The CDR3 spells CASSLQGAHTEAFF. CDR3 sequence (DNA): TGCGCCAGCAGCTTGCAGGGGGCGCACACTGAAGCTTTCTTT.

This clone was seen only once. The genes are TRBV6-1 and TRBJ1-4; D gene uncertain. Trimming left V 6 bases short and J 0 bases short, with 11 bases between. The germline V gene has CDR1 MNHNS and CDR2 SASEGT. The CDR3 loop spans 15 amino acids. CDR3 in amino acids: CASRGALATNEKLFF. In DNA form, the CDR3 reads TGTGCCAGCAGAGGAGCCCTAGCAACTAATGAAAAACTGTTTTTT.

This chain links TRBV5-4 with TRBJ2-2, with TRBD2 matching over 9 bases. With V trimmed by 3 bases and J by 2 bases, 5 bases remained unmatched. CDR3 size: 16 residues. Germline assignment: CDR1 SGHNT and CDR2 YYREEE (reference sequence). The CDR3 protein is CASSSVSGGNTGELFF. CDR3 DNA: TGTGCCAGCAGCTCCGTTAGCGGGGGAAACACCGGGGAGCTGTTTTTT.

The chain carries TRBV5-6 and TRBJ1-2; maybe TRBD1 (5 bases). CDR1 SGHDT and CDR2 YYEEEE come from the germline V gene. V shed 0 bases and J shed 7 bases, with 10 bases lying between them. The CDR3 covers 13 residues. The CDR3 DNA reads TGTGCCAGCAGCTTGGATGGGGCGCTTGGCTACACCTTC. Protein: CASSLDGALGYTF.